The present TCR beta chain was sequenced within a study of spatial heterogeneity in lung cancer. Whole-study context: Sequenced were any available follow-up PBMC samples, which had been obtained a median of roughly two years after resection. Sequencing consistently turned up more beta-chain sequences than alpha-chain sequences. Study results and limitations: Among blood samples, ubiquitous expanded tumor TCRs appeared more at resection than at follow-up.

Time point given: blood at routine non-recurrence follow-up after resection. Without sorting, whole RNA was sequenced from tumor, nontumor lung or frozen PBMC. V gave up 3 bases and J gave up 1 base, with 6 bases separating them. This CDR3 is 13 amino acids long. Germline lookup yields CDR1 ENHRY and CDR2 SYGVKD. One entry per CDR3 protein results from TCRdb running MiXCR on the 5' RACE reads. In the table there are about 52,000 distinct CDR3 sequences, around 6.7% of which are singletons. This clonotype showed up just a few times. Its antigen is not identified. Specimen: PBMCs, collected at follow-up. The chain uses TRBV10-3 and TRBJ2-5; D gene ambiguous. This receptor was obtained from a female donor with early-stage non-small cell lung cancer. The CDR3 sequence is CAISEGTQETQYF. The CDR3 nucleotides read TGTGCCATCAGTGAAGGCACCCAAGAGACCCAGTACTTC.